This passage covers 29 T cell receptor beta chains from one sample sequenced in a study of blood T cell repertoires in COVID-19. Sequencing was performed with immunoSEQ multiplex PCR; in TCRdb, only in-frame clones are kept and a portion is missing. This table holds 400,000 to 450,000 clones, about nine tenths found once. The sequenced sample was peripheral blood. Receptor source: a woman between 50 and 59 years old with COVID-19, enrolled during active disease.

The chain recombines TRBV13 with TRBJ2-7; D is unresolved. This CDR3 comprises 13 residues. Germline V gives CDR1 PRHDT, CDR2 FYEKMQ (reference sequence). Trimming pared 6 bases from V and 5 bases from J, leaving 14 bases between. The CDR3 DNA reads TGTGCCAGCAGTCCACCATCGGTAAACGAGCAGTACTTC. As protein: CASSPPSVNEQYF.

CDR3 amino acids: CASSQEGDGYTF. The CDR3 DNA follows: TGTGCCAGCAGCCAAGAAGGGGATGGCTACACCTTC. The V call is TRBV14, the J call TRBJ1-2; TRBD1 might be the D (5 bases). The CDR3 loop spans 12 amino acids. V shed 0 bases and J shed 6 bases, with 5 bases lying between them. Germline assignment: CDR1 SGHDN and CDR2 FVKESK.

The V and J genes are TRBV19 and TRBJ1-2; D may be TRBD1 (5 bases). V lost 3 bases to trimming and J lost 8 bases, with 13 bases between them. There are 13 residues in the CDR3. Germline V gene data show CDR1 as LNHDA and CDR2 as SQIVND (reference sequence). CDR3 bases: TGTGCCAGTAGTATTGCGGGGGAATGGGGCTACACCTTC. Its protein is CASSIAGEWGYTF.

This sequence joins TRBV20-1 and TRBJ2-3; 10 bases are a match to TRBD1. Germline trimming cut 3 bases from V and 4 bases from J; bases unmatched to any gene: 10. The CDR3 totals 16 residues. Germline CDR1 DFQATT, CDR2 SNEGSKA (reference sequence). CDR3 amino acids: CSASPGTGVTADTQYF. The CDR3 DNA sequence: TGCAGTGCTAGTCCTGGGACAGGGGTTACGGCAGATACGCAGTATTTT.

The chain links TRBV15 to TRBJ2-7; D may be TRBD1 (6 bases). V lost 6 bases and J 0 bases, leaving 18 bases between the germline ends. Germline values: CDR1 LNHNV, CDR2 YYDKDF (reference sequence). This CDR3 spans 16 amino acids. Here the CDR3 reads CATRDEARGFSYEQYF. As DNA, the CDR3 is TGTGCCACCAGGGATGAGGCCAGGGGATTCTCCTACGAGCAGTACTTC.

The chain combines TRBV5-8 with TRBJ1-1, with no clear D. CDR3 size: 14 residues. The germline V and J ends were trimmed by 0 bases and 5 bases, with 11 bases remaining between them. Germline V gene sequence: CDR1 SGHTS, CDR2 YDEGEE. CDR3 protein: CASSLALRGTEAFF. CDR3 bases: TGTGCCAGCAGCTTGGCTCTCCGGGGTACTGAAGCTTTCTTT.

J is TRBJ1-1 and V is TRBV30, with unresolved D. Trimming left V 4 bases short and J 0 bases short, with 15 bases between. CDR1 and CDR2 (germline): GTSNPN, SVGIG (reference sequence). The CDR3 contains 15 residues. For the CDR3, the DNA is TGTGCCTGGACCCCAACCTCTCCTATGAACACTGAAGCTTTCTTT. It encodes CAWTPTSPMNTEAFF.

The chain recombines TRBV13 with TRBJ2-3, with 8 bases matching TRBD2. The germline V gene encodes CDR1 PRHDT and CDR2 FYEKMQ (reference sequence). This CDR3 comprises 15 residues. V was pared by 5 bases and J by 4 bases, with 8 bases of the junction left unmatched. CDR3: CASSPTQRGSDTQYF. The DNA for the CDR3 is TGTGCCAGCAGCCCCACCCAGCGGGGGTCAGATACGCAGTATTTT.

The rearrangement uses TRBV30 and TRBJ1-1; TRBD1 might be the D (5 bases). The CDR3 contains 14 residues. V was shortened by 2 bases and J by 11 bases, with 21 bases between the two germline ends. CDR1 and CDR2 from the germline V gene are GTSNPN and SVGIG (reference sequence). This CDR3 reads CAWSSGTQVNMAFF. For the CDR3, the DNA is TGTGCCTGGAGTTCCGGGACTCAGGTTAATATGGCTTTCTTT.

This chain uses TRBV12-3 or TRBV12-4 with TRBJ1-1; D perhaps matches TRBD1 (5 bases). The length of the CDR3 is 12 residues. V was trimmed by 6 bases and J by 5 bases, leaving 10 bases between them. CDR3 residues: CASSLDITEAFF. The CDR3, as DNA: TGTGCCAGCAGCCTGGACATTACTGAAGCTTTCTTT.

The chain carries TRBV15 and TRBJ1-1; 9 nucleotides agree with TRBD1. Germline V gene data show CDR1 as LNHNV and CDR2 as YYDKDF (reference sequence). This CDR3 is built from 14 residues. Unmatched junction bases numbered 6, after V lost 5 bases and J lost 5 bases. This CDR3 is CATSPTGGGTEAFF. The CDR3 DNA is TGTGCCACCAGCCCGACAGGGGGGGGAACTGAAGCTTTCTTT.

The V gene is TRBV5-1, the J gene TRBJ2-2; tentatively, D is TRBD1 (6 bases). Looked up from germline, CDR1 is SGHRS and CDR2 is YFSETQ. With 5 bases removed from V and 2 bases from J, the gap between germline ends came to 19 bases. The CDR3 sequence is 17 residues long. CDR3 bases: TGCGCCAGCAGACGACTCCCAGGGGCCCTCAACACCGGGGAGCTGTTTTTT. Amino acid sequence: CASRRLPGALNTGELFF. Supplemented by reference TRBV5-1 and TRBJ2-2, the full variable domain reads KAGVTQTPRYLIKTRGQQVTLSCSPISGHRSVSWYQQTPGQGLQFLFEYFSETQRNKGNFPGRFSGRQFSNSRSEMNVSTLELGDSALYLCASRRLPGALNTGELFFGEGSRLTVL.

The rearrangement joins TRBV6-5 to TRBJ1-4, with D maybe TRBD1 (5 bases). Germline loops: CDR1 MNHEY, CDR2 SVGAGI. The CDR3 covers 15 residues. The ends were cut back, 5 bases at V and 5 bases at J, with 15 bases in the middle. CDR3 in amino acids: CASSPRTTANEKLFF. The CDR3 DNA reads TGTGCCAGCAGTCCCCGGACAACCGCGAATGAAAAACTGTTTTTT.

This chain uses TRBV6-4 with TRBJ2-3; D gene unclear. The CDR3 has 13 residues. V was shortened by 0 bases and J by 7 bases, with 8 bases between the two germline ends. Germline CDR1 reads MRHNA; CDR2 reads SNTAGT. The CDR3 DNA reads as TGTGCCAGCAGTGACTCAGTGGGCTATACGCAGTATTTT. Its translation is CASSDSVGYTQYF.

In regard to this clone: At one of its ends the junction is not consistent with the germline gene, which may arise from a read error. This chain connects TRBV10-2 to TRBJ1-2, with 9 nucleotides matching TRBD1. The CDR3 has 13 amino acids. CDR1 and CDR2 (germline): WSHSY, SAAADI. In nucleotides, the CDR3 is TGCGCCAGCGCCCCGGGACAGGGCCCTGGCGACACCTTC. Translating gives CASAPGQGPGDTF.

This clone was seen just once. This chain uses TRBV21-1 with TRBJ2-4; the table's D call, TRBD1, has no DNA check behind it. TRBV21-1 is noted as a pseudogene. The CDR3 sequence is 16 residues long. The CDR3 sequence is CASSGTGFGAKNIQYF. As DNA, the CDR3 is TGTGCCAGCAGCGGGACAGGGTTTGGGGCCAAAAACATTCAGTACTTC.

The chain recombines TRBV5-1 with TRBJ2-7, with D possibly being TRBD2 (6 bases). Trimming took 4 bases from V and 3 from J, leaving 17 bases between them. The CDR3 extends over 15 amino acids. The germline V gene encodes CDR1 SGHRS and CDR2 YFSETQ. CDR3 DNA sequence: TGCGCCAGCAGCCCCGGTATGGGAGGATTCTACGAGCAGTACTTC. Protein: CASSPGMGGFYEQYF.

The chain is built from TRBV29-1 and TRBJ2-7; D perhaps matches TRBD1 (7 bases). Germline CDR1 SQVTM, CDR2 ANQGSEA. Deletions cut 0 bases from V and 3 bases from J, with 12 bases between. The CDR3 runs 14 residues. CDR3 in amino acids: CSVEDPRGDYEQYF. CDR3 coding DNA: TGCAGCGTTGAAGATCCCAGGGGGGACTACGAGCAGTACTTC.

The gene calls are TRBV20-1 and TRBJ2-3; D is unclear. V was shortened by 6 bases and J by 0 bases, with 7 bases between the two germline ends. This CDR3 contains 12 residues. The germline V gene encodes CDR1 DFQATT and CDR2 SNEGSKA (reference sequence). The CDR3 region is CSASISTDTQYF. The DNA for the CDR3 is TGCAGTGCCAGTATAAGCACAGATACGCAGTATTTT.

The genes are TRBV19 and TRBJ1-1; tentative D call: TRBD1 (6 bases). The CDR3 has 15 amino acids. V lost 5 bases and J lost 1, with 14 bases in between. In germline, CDR1 is LNHDA, CDR2 SQIVND (reference sequence). The CDR3 coding sequence is TGTGCCAGTAGTTTGAGTACAGGGCAGAACACTGAAGCTTTCTTT. It specifies CASSLSTGQNTEAFF.

V and J are TRBV11-2 and TRBJ1-4; no definite D call. CDR1 is SGHAT and CDR2 is FQNNGV in the germline V gene. The CDR3 runs 12 residues. V gave up 2 bases and J gave up 13 bases, with 11 bases separating them. The CDR3 nucleotides read TGTGCCAGCAGCTTAAGCCGAGGGAGACTGTTTTTT. It translates to CASSLSRGRLFF.

This clone was detected only a few times. The rearrangement links TRBV19 to TRBJ1-5; D perhaps matches TRBD1 (6 bases). The CDR3 loop spans 12 amino acids. Per germline, CDR1 LNHDA and CDR2 SQIVND (reference sequence). V was cut by 7 bases and J by 6 bases, with 10 bases left in between. CDR3 in DNA: TGTGCCAGTAATAACAGGGCTCAGCCCCAGCATTTT. Translating gives CASNNRAQPQHF. The whole variable domain, filled in from reference TRBV19 and TRBJ1-5, reads DGGITQSPKYLFRKEGQNVTLSCEQNLNHDAMYWYRQDPGQGLRLIYYSQIVNDFQKGDIAEGYSVSREKKESFPLTVTSAQKNPTAFYLCASNNRAQPQHFGDGTRLSIL.

This clone has a handful of counts. The chain combines TRBV28 with TRBJ2-6, with unresolved D. Trimming left V 5 bases short and J 5 bases short, with 13 bases between. This CDR3 comprises 15 residues. Germline-derived CDR1 and CDR2 are MDHEN and SYDVKM. The CDR3 DNA is TGTGCCAGCAGTGAAAGACAAAAACGGGCCAACGTCCTGACTTTC. Its protein is CASSERQKRANVLTF.

The chain couples TRBV19 to TRBJ1-3, with 9 bases identical to TRBD1. The CDR3 is made up of 17 amino acids. V shed 10 bases, J shed 0 bases, and the junction held 13 bases outside the gene matches. Per the germline V gene, CDR1 is LNHDA and CDR2 is SQIVND (reference sequence). CDR3 loop: CAISPGQGFLSGNTIYF. The CDR3 DNA is TGTGCCATATCTCCGGGACAGGGTTTCCTCTCTGGAAACACCATATATTTT.

The chain couples TRBV6-2 or TRBV6-3 to TRBJ2-2; TRBD2 matches 7 bases. The germline V gene encodes CDR1 MNHEY and CDR2 SVGEGT. The CDR3 has 15 amino acids. J was trimmed by 3 bases and V by 2 bases; bases with no gene match: 3. Here the CDR3 DNA reads TGTGCCAGCAGTTACGTTGGGGGGGACACCGGGGAGCTGTTTTTT. Amino acids: CASSYVGGDTGELFF.

J is TRBJ1-1 and V is TRBV2, with 11 bases aligning to TRBD1. This CDR3 region has 17 residues. Trimming removed 2 bases from V and 4 bases from J; junction bases left unmatched: 9. CDR1 is SNHLY, CDR2 FYNNEI, per germline. In nucleotides, the CDR3 is TGTGCCAGCAGTGAAAGTGGACAGGGGGCATGGGTCACTGAAGCTTTCTTT. Translated: CASSESGQGAWVTEAFF.

The J gene is TRBJ1-4, the V gene TRBV30, with 7 bases matching TRBD1. The CDR3 length is 14 residues. Germline trimming cut 0 bases from V and 6 bases from J; bases unmatched to any gene: 4. The germline CDR1 and CDR2 sequences are GTSNPN and SVGIG (reference sequence). CDR3 sequence (DNA): TGTGCCTGGAGTGTCAGGGGGTTAGATGAAAAACTGTTTTTT. Its translation: CAWSVRGLDEKLFF.

The chain carries TRBV6-5 and TRBJ1-4; no definite D call. Germline values: CDR1 MNHEY, CDR2 SVGAGI. The germline V and J ends were trimmed by 6 bases and 10 bases, with 21 bases remaining between them. CDR3 length equals 15 residues. The CDR3 nucleotides are TGTGCCAGCAGCCAAAGGAGCCGGGAGGATGGAAAACTGTTTTTT. Translating it yields CASSQRSREDGKLFF.

The V call is TRBV6-5, the J call TRBJ1-1, with D maybe TRBD1 (5 bases). This CDR3 has 13 residues. Per the germline V gene, CDR1 is MNHEY and CDR2 is SVGAGI. V gave up 6 bases and J gave up 1 base, with 9 bases separating them. CDR3 nucleotides: TGTGCCAGCAGATTTACAGGGAACACTGAAGCTTTCTTT. Residues: CASRFTGNTEAFF.